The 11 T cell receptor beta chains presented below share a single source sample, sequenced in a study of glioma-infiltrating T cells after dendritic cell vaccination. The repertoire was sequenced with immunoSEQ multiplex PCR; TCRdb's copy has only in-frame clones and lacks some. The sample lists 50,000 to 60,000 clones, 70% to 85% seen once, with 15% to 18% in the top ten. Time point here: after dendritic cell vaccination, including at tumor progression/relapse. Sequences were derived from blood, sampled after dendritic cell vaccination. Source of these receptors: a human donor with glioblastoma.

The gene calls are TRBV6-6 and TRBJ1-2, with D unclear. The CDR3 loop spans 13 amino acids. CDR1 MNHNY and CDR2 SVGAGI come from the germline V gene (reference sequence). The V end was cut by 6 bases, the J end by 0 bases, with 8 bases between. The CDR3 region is CASRDTANYGYTF. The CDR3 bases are TGTGCCAGCAGAGACACTGCTAACTATGGCTACACCTTC.

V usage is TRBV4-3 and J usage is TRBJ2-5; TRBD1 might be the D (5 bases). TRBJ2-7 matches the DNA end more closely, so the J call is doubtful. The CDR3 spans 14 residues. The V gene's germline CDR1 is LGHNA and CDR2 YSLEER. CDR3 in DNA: TGCGCCAGCAGCCGGGTCGGACAACCCTACGAGCAGTACTTC. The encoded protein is CASSRVGQPYEQYF.

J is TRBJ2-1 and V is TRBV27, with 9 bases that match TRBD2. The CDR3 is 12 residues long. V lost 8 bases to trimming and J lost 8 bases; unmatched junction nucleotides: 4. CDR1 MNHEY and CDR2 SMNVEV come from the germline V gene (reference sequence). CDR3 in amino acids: CASAGGYDEQFF. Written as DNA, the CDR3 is TGTGCCAGCGCGGGGGGGTATGATGAGCAGTTCTTC.

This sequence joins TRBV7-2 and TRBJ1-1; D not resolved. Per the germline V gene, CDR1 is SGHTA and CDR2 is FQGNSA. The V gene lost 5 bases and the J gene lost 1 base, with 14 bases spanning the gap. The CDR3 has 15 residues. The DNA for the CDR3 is TGTGCCAGCAGCGTTAGAGGGTATCGGAACACTGAAGCTTTCTTT. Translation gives CASSVRGYRNTEAFF. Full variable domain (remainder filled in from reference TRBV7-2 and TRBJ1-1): GAGVSQSPSNKVTEKGKDVELRCDPISGHTALYWYRQSLGQGLEFLIYFQGNSAPDKSGLPSDRFSAERTGGSVSTLTIQRTQQEDSAVYLCASSVRGYRNTEAFFGQGTRLTVV.

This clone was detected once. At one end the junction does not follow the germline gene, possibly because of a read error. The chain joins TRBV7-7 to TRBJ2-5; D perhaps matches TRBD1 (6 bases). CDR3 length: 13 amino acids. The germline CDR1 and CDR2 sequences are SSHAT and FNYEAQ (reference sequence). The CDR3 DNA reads TGTGCTAGCAGCTCAGGACAGCAAGAGACCCAGTACTTC. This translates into CASSSGQQETQYF. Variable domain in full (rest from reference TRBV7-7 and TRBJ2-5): GAGVSQSPRYKVTKRGQDVTLRCDPISSHATLYWYQQALGQGPEFLTYFNYEAQPDKSGLPSDRFSAERPEGSISTLTIQRTEQRDSAMYRCASSSGQQETQYFGPGTRLLVL.

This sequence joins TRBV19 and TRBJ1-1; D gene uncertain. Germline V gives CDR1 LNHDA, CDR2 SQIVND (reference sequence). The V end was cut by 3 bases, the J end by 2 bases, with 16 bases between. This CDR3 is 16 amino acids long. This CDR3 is CASSISSRAGNTEAFF. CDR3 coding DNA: TGTGCCAGTAGTATTTCTAGTCGGGCGGGAAACACTGAAGCTTTCTTT.

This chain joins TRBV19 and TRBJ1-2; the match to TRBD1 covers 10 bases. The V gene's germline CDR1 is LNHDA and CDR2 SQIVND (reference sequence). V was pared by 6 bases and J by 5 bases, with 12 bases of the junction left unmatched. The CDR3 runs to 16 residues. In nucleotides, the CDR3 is TGTGCCAGTAGCCCCGGGACAGGGGCCATAGATTATGGCTACACCTTC. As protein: CASSPGTGAIDYGYTF.

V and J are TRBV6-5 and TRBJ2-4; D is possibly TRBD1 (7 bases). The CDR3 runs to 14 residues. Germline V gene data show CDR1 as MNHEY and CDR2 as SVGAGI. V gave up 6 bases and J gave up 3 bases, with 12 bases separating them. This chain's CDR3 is CASSRQGGKNIQYF. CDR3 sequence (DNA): TGTGCCAGCAGCAGACAGGGAGGCAAAAACATTCAGTACTTC.

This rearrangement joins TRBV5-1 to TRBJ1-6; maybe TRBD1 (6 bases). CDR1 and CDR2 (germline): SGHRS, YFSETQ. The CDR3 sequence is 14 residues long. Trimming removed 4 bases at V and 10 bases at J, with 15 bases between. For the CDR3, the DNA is TGCGCCAGCAGCAATACAGGGTCCCAGTCACCCCTCCACTTT. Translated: CASSNTGSQSPLHF.

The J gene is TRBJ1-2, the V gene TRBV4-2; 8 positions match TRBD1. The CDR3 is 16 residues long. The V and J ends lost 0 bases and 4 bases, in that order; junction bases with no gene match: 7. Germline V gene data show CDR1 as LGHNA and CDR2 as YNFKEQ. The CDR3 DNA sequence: TGTGCCAGCAGCCAAGATCCAGGGGGCTTCGTCTATGGCTACACCTTC. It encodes CASSQDPGGFVYGYTF.

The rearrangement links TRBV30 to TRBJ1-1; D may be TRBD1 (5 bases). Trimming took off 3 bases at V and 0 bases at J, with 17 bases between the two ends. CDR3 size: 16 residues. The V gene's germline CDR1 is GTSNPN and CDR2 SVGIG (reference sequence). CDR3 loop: CAWRDQGAGVNTEAFF. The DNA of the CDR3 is TGTGCCTGGAGGGATCAGGGAGCGGGCGTGAACACTGAAGCTTTCTTT. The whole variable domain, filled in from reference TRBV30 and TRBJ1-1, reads SQTIHQWPATLVQPVGSPLSLECTVEGTSNPNLYWYRQAAGRGLQLLFYSVGIGQISSEVPQNLSASRPQDRQFILSSKKLLLSDSGFYLCAWRDQGAGVNTEAFFGQGTRLTVV.